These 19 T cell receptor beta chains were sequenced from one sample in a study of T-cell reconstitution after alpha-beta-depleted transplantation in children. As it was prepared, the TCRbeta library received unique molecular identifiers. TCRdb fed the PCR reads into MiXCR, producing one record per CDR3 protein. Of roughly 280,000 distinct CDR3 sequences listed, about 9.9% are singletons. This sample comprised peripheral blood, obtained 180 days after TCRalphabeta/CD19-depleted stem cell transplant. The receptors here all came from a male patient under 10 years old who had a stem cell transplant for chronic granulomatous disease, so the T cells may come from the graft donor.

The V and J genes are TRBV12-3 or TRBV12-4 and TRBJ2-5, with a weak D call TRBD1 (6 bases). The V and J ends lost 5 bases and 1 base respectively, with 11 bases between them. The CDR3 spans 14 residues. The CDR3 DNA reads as TGTGCCAGCAGTGAAACAGGGTCCCAAGAGACCCAGTACTTC. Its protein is CASSETGSQETQYF.

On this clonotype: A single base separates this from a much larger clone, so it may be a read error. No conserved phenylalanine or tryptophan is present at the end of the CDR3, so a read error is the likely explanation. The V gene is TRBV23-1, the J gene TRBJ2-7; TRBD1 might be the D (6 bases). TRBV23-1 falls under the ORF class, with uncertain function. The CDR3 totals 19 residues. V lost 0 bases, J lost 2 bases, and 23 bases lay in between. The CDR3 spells CASSQSYWGLGRGTYEQYL. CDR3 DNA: TGCGCCAGCAGTCAATCGTACTGGGGATTGGGCAGGGGCACCTACGAGCAGTACCTC.

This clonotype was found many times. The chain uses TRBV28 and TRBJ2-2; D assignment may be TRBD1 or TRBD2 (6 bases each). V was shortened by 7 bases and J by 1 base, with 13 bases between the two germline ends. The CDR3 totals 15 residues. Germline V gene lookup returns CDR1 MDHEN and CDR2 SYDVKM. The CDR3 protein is CASISGGENTGELFF. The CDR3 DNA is TGTGCCAGCATTTCCGGGGGCGAGAACACCGGGGAGCTGTTTTTT.

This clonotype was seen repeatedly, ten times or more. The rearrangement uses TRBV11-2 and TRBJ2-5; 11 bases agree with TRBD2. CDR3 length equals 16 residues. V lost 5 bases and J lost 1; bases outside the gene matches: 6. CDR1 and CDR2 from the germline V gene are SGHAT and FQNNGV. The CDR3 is CASSPGLAVIQETQYF. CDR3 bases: TGTGCCAGCAGCCCGGGACTAGCGGTCATCCAAGAGACCCAGTACTTC.

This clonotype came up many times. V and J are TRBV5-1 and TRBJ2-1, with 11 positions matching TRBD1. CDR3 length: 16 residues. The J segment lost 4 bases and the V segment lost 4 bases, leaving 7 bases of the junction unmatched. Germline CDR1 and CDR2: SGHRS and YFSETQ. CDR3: CASSPAGTGGYNEQFF. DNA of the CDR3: TGCGCCAGCAGCCCTGCCGGGACAGGGGGGTACAATGAGCAGTTCTTC.

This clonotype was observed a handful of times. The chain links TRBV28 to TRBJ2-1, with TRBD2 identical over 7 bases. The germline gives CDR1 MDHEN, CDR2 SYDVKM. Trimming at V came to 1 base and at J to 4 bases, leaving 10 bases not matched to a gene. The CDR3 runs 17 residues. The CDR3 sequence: CASSLLVNSGQYNEQFF. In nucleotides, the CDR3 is TGTGCCAGCAGTTTATTGGTGAATAGCGGGCAATACAATGAGCAGTTCTTC.

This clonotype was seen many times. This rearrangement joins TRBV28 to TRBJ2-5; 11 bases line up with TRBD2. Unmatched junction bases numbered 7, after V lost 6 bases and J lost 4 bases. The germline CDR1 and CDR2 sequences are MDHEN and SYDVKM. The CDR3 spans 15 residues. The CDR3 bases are TGTGCCAGCAGGCCAACTAGCGGGAGAGGAGAGACCCAGTACTTC. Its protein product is CASRPTSGRGETQYF.

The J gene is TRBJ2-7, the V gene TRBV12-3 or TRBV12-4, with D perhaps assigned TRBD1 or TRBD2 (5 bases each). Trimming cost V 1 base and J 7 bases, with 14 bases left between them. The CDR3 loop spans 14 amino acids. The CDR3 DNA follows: TGTGCCAGCAGTTTAGGGGACCCCTCTTGGGAGCAGTACTTC. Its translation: CASSLGDPSWEQYF.

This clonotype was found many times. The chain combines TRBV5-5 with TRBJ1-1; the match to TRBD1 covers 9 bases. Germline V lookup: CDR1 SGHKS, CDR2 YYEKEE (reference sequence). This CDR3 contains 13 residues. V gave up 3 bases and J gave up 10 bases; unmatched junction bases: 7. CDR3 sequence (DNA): TGTGCCAGCAGCTCGACAGGGGGTTGGAGAGCTTTCTTT. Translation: CASSSTGGWRAFF.

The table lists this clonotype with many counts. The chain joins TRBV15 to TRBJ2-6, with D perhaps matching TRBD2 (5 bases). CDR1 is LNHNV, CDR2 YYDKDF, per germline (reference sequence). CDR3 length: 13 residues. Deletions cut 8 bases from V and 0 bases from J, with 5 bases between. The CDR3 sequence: CATRGSGANVLTF. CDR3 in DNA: TGTGCCACCCGGGGCTCTGGGGCCAACGTCCTGACTTTC.

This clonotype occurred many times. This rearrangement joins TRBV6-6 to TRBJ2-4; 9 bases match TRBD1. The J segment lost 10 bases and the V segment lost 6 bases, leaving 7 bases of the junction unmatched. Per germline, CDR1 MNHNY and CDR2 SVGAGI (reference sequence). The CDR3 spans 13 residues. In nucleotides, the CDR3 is TGTGCCAGCAGCCCACGGGACAGGGAAATTCAGTACTTC. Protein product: CASSPRDREIQYF.

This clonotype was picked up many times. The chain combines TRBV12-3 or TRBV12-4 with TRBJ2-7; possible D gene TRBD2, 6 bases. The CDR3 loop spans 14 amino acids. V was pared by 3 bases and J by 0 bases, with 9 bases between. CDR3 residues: CASSFGGNSYEQYF. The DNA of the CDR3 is TGTGCCAGCAGTTTCGGGGGTAACTCCTACGAGCAGTACTTC.

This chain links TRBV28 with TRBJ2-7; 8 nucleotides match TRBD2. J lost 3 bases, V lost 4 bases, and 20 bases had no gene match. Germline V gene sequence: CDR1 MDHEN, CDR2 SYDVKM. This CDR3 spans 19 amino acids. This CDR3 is CASSSPPGDFSAGVYEQYF. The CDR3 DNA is TGTGCCAGCAGTTCCCCCCCGGGAGATTTCTCAGCGGGGGTCTACGAGCAGTACTTC.

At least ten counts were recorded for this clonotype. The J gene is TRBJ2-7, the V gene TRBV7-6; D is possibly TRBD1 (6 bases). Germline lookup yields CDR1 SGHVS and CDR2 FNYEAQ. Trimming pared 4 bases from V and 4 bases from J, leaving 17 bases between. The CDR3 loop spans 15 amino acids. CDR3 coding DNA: TGTGCCAGCAGCTCATTTATGGGGACAAGATACGAGCAGTACTTC. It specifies CASSSFMGTRYEQYF.

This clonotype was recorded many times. The CDR3 here is CSVEDTSSSYEQYF. In nucleotides, the CDR3 is TGCAGCGTTGAAGATACTTCTAGCTCCTACGAGCAGTACTTC. V and J are TRBV29-1 and TRBJ2-7; D ambiguous. Trimming took 0 bases from V and 0 from J, leaving 9 bases between them. This CDR3 contains 14 residues. Germline lookup yields CDR1 SQVTM and CDR2 ANQGSEA.

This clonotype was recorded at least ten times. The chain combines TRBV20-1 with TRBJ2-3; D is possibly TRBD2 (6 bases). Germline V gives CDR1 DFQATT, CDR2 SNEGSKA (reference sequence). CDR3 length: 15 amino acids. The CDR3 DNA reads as TGCAGGGGGGGAGGAGACGACCGCAATGCAGATACGCAGTATTTT. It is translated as CRGGGDDRNADTQYF.

CDR3 DNA sequence: TGTGCCAGCAGTAGGGAGAGGGTAGTCAATTTAGGGTCCTACGAGCAGTACTTC. Protein: CASSRERVVNLGSYEQYF. The J gene is TRBJ2-7, the V gene TRBV12-3 or TRBV12-4; possible D gene TRBD2, 5 bases. V shed 5 bases and J shed 1 base, with 24 bases lying between them. The CDR3 sequence is 18 residues long.

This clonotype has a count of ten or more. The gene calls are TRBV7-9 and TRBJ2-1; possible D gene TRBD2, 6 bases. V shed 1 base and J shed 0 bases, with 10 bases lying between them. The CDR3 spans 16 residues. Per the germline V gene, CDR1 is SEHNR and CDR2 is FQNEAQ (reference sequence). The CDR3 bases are TGTGCCAGCAGCTTAGGATACGGGAGCTCCTACAATGAGCAGTTCTTC. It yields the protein CASSLGYGSSYNEQFF.

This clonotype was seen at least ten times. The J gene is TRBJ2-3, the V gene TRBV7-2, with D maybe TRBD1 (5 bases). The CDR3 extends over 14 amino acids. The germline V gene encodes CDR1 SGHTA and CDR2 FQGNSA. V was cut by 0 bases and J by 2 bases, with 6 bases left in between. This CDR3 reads CASSLARVTDTQYF. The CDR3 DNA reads TGTGCCAGCAGCTTAGCCAGGGTCACAGATACGCAGTATTTT.